Below, 21 T cell receptor beta chains from the same sample are listed, as sequenced in a study of tumor-infiltrating lymphocytes in localized non-small cell lung cancer. Assay used: immunoSEQ multiplex PCR; TCRdb lists only in-frame clones, some missing. The sample carries some 13,000 clones, approximately 73% recorded once. Sequencing was carried out using uninvolved lung tissue not adjacent to the tumor. The receptors were sampled from a human donor with non-small cell lung cancer.

The V gene is TRBV7-9, the J gene TRBJ2-5; possible D gene TRBD1, 6 bases. The CDR3 contains 15 residues. Trimming took 5 bases from V and 2 from J, leaving 15 bases between them. Germline CDR1 and CDR2: SEHNR and FQNEAQ (reference sequence). The CDR3 spells CASSLGQGRQETQYF. For the CDR3, the DNA is TGTGCCAGCAGCCTCGGGCAGGGGCGGCAAGAGACCCAGTACTTC.

The chain links TRBV19 to TRBJ1-2, with 7 bases lining up with TRBD1. CDR3 length: 14 residues. Germline V CDR1 and CDR2: LNHDA, SQIVND (reference sequence). J was trimmed by 3 bases and V by 5 bases; bases with no gene match: 6. The CDR3 is CASSPVGQDYGYTF. The CDR3 DNA follows: TGTGCCAGTAGTCCCGTAGGACAGGACTATGGCTACACCTTC. The full variable domain, completed using reference TRBV19 and TRBJ1-2, is DGGITQSPKYLFRKEGQNVTLSCEQNLNHDAMYWYRQDPGQGLRLIYYSQIVNDFQKGDIAEGYSVSREKKESFPLTVTSAQKNPTAFYLCASSPVGQDYGYTFGSGTRLTVV.

The V gene is TRBV2, the J gene TRBJ2-5; 12 nucleotides align to TRBD2. Losses at the gene ends were 6 bases for V and 4 bases for J; bases not matched to a gene: 9. The germline CDR1 and CDR2 sequences are SNHLY and FYNNEI. The CDR3 totals 16 residues. The CDR3: CASSETSGGRIETQYF. In nucleotides, the CDR3 is TGTGCCAGCAGCGAAACTAGCGGGGGGAGAATAGAGACCCAGTACTTC. The variable domain in full, with the rest retrieved from reference TRBV2 and TRBJ2-5, is EPEVTQTPSHQVTQMGQEVILRCVPISNHLYFYWYRQILGQKVEFLVSFYNNEISEKSEIFDDQFSVERPDGSNFTLKIRSTKLEDSAMYFCASSETSGGRIETQYFGPGTRLLVL.

The V call is TRBV7-2, the J call TRBJ1-3; no definite D call. There are 16 residues in the CDR3. The germline V gene has CDR1 SGHTA and CDR2 FQGNSA. The ends were cut back, 3 bases at V and 0 bases at J, with 12 bases in the middle. CDR3 amino acids: CASSLDQALSGNTIYF. Written as DNA, the CDR3 is TGTGCCAGCAGCTTGGATCAGGCCCTCTCTGGAAACACCATATATTTT.

A few counts support this clone. This CDR3 reads CASSLTAGATDTQYF. The CDR3 bases are TGTGCCAGCAGTTTAACAGCGGGGGCCACAGATACGCAGTATTTT. The gene calls are TRBV27 and TRBJ2-3; 8 positions agree with TRBD2. This CDR3 comprises 15 residues. The trim removed 2 bases at V and 2 bases at J, leaving 3 bases unmatched. Per germline, CDR1 MNHEY and CDR2 SMNVEV (reference sequence).

The V call is TRBV2, the J call TRBJ2-3, with 7 bases identical to TRBD2. The length of the CDR3 is 17 residues. The germline CDR1 and CDR2 sequences are SNHLY and FYNNEI. V lost 3 bases, J lost 6 bases, and 15 bases stayed unmatched. As DNA, the CDR3 is TGTGCCAGCAGTGAGGGTGGCTGGGGGGGGGACCTGGATACGCAGTATTTT. Translation gives CASSEGGWGGDLDTQYF.

This clone was seen a few times. The gene calls are TRBV6-1 and TRBJ2-3; 7 bases fit TRBD1. The germline gives CDR1 MNHNS, CDR2 SASEGT. The V gene end was trimmed by 7 bases and the J gene end by 5 bases; junction bases not matched to a gene: 6. The CDR3 totals 13 residues. The CDR3 loop is CASNVGGEDTQYF. CDR3 DNA: TGTGCCAGCAACGTAGGGGGCGAAGATACGCAGTATTTT.

V is TRBV30 and J is TRBJ2-7; D ambiguous. CDR3 length equals 11 residues. In germline, CDR1 is GTSNPN, CDR2 SVGIG (reference sequence). V lost 5 bases and J 2 bases, leaving 7 bases between the germline ends. CDR3 residues: CAWSTAYEQYF. As DNA, the CDR3 is TGTGCCTGGTCGACTGCCTACGAGCAGTACTTC. Filled out from reference TRBV30 and TRBJ2-7, the complete variable domain reads SQTIHQWPATLVQPVGSPLSLECTVEGTSNPNLYWYRQAAGRGLQLLFYSVGIGQISSEVPQNLSASRPQDRQFILSSKKLLLSDSGFYLCAWSTAYEQYFGPGTRLTVT.

The V gene is TRBV5-4, the J gene TRBJ2-5, with unresolved D. The germline V gene encodes CDR1 SGHNT and CDR2 YYREEE (reference sequence). V was shortened by 4 bases and J by 5 bases, with 18 bases between the two germline ends. CDR3 length equals 15 residues. CDR3 sequence: CASSQHGVVLETQYF. The CDR3 nucleotides are TGTGCCAGCAGCCAGCACGGCGTAGTCCTGGAGACCCAGTACTTC.

The sample holds a few counts of this clone. The chain couples TRBV4-3 to TRBJ2-6; 14 positions match TRBD2. The V gene end was trimmed by 0 bases and the J gene end by 4 bases; junction bases not matched to a gene: 14. This CDR3 has 22 residues. Germline values: CDR1 LGHNA, CDR2 YSLEER. DNA for the CDR3: TGCGCCAGCAGCCAAGACCGGACTAGCGGGGGGACCATGTTTCGGGGGGCCAACGTCCTGACTTTC. Protein: CASSQDRTSGGTMFRGANVLTF.

V is TRBV7-2 and J is TRBJ1-1; D unresolved. CDR3 length: 12 amino acids. Trimming took 1 base from V and 10 from J, leaving 10 bases between them. CDR1 SGHTA and CDR2 FQGNSA come from the germline V gene. The chain's CDR3 is CASSLGPTGAFF. The CDR3 DNA sequence: TGTGCCAGCAGCTTAGGGCCAACGGGAGCTTTCTTT. The complete variable domain, with remaining parts taken from reference TRBV7-2 and TRBJ1-1, reads GAGVSQSPSNKVTEKGKDVELRCDPISGHTALYWYRQSLGQGLEFLIYFQGNSAPDKSGLPSDRFSAERTGGSVSTLTIQRTQQEDSAVYLCASSLGPTGAFFGQGTRLTVV.

V gene TRBV18 combines with J gene TRBJ2-3; 9 bases map to TRBD2. V dropped 2 bases and J dropped 2; count of bases not matched to a gene: 5. Germline V gene lookup returns CDR1 KGHSH and CDR2 LQKENI. The CDR3 totals 16 residues. As DNA, the CDR3 is TGTGCCAGCTCACCAGTTCTAGCGGGATCCACAGATACGCAGTATTTT. The encoded protein is CASSPVLAGSTDTQYF.

This clone was detected only a few times. The chain uses TRBV5-8 and TRBJ1-6; no firm D call. Germline V gives CDR1 SGHTS, CDR2 YDEGEE. CDR3 length: 13 amino acids. V was cut by 2 bases and J by 6 bases, with 6 bases left in between. DNA for the CDR3: TGTGCCAGCAGCTTCATCCGTAATTCACCCCTCCACTTT. Residues: CASSFIRNSPLHF.

This sequence joins TRBV28 and TRBJ2-7; tentative D call: TRBD2 (5 bases). Germline values: CDR1 MDHEN, CDR2 SYDVKM. This CDR3 has 13 amino acids. Trimming stripped 3 bases from V and 1 base from J, with 7 bases between. In DNA form, the CDR3 reads TGTGCCAGCAGTTTGGTAGCGTCCTACGAGCAGTACTTC. It codes for CASSLVASYEQYF.

This clone was seen a few times. The rearrangement joins TRBV7-6 to TRBJ1-5; D is ambiguous. The CDR3 length is 15 residues. V was shortened by 7 bases and J by 0 bases, with 13 bases between the two germline ends. CDR1 is SGHVS, CDR2 FNYEAQ, per germline. CDR3 coding DNA: TGTGCCAGCACCCCCTCAGCCTTTAGCAATCAGCCCCAGCATTTT. This sequence encodes CASTPSAFSNQPQHF.

This chain connects TRBV6-6 to TRBJ2-2; TRBD2 matches 7 bases. The CDR3 consists of 13 residues. Germline V gene lookup returns CDR1 MNHNY and CDR2 SVGAGI (reference sequence). J was trimmed by 11 bases and V by 2 bases; bases with no gene match: 5. The CDR3 bases are TGTGCCAGCAGTTACGATTGGGGGGGAGAGCTGTTTTTT. Translating gives CASSYDWGGELFF.

The chain links TRBV5-1 to TRBJ1-5; D gene ambiguous. The CDR3 contains 14 residues. Trimming took off 0 bases at V and 7 bases at J, with 11 bases between the two ends. Per the germline V gene, CDR1 is SGHRS and CDR2 is YFSETQ. The CDR3 bases are TGCGCCAGCAGCTTGGAGGGCTCGGGACAGCCCCAGCATTTT. This translates into CASSLEGSGQPQHF.

The CDR3 DNA reads as TGCGCCAGCAGCCGAGGGGAGACCTACGAGCAGTACTTC. This encodes CASSRGETYEQYF. The chain combines TRBV5-1 with TRBJ2-7; D is possibly TRBD1 or TRBD2 (5 bases each). The CDR3 spans 13 residues. CDR1 and CDR2 from the germline V gene are SGHRS and YFSETQ. With 4 bases removed from V and 2 bases from J, the gap between germline ends came to 10 bases.

This clone was observed once. The V gene is TRBV15, the J gene TRBJ1-5; D may be TRBD1 (6 bases). The CDR3 runs to 17 residues. V lost 1 base to trimming and J lost 0 bases, with 13 bases between them. Germline CDR1 LNHNV, CDR2 YYDKDF (reference sequence). The CDR3 spells CATSRAPGAISNQPQHF. CDR3 nucleotides: TGTGCCACCAGCAGAGCTCCAGGGGCTATTAGCAATCAGCCCCAGCATTTT.

The chain joins TRBV9 to TRBJ2-7; 10 positions match TRBD2. V gave up 4 bases and J gave up 5 bases; unmatched junction bases: 12. CDR3 size: 16 residues. CDR1 is SGDLS and CDR2 is YYNGEE in the germline V gene. The CDR3, as DNA: TGTGCCAGCAGCCCTCGAGGGCTAGCGGGAGCCCACGAGCAGTACTTC. The encoded protein is CASSPRGLAGAHEQYF.

This clone was counted a single time. The rearrangement uses TRBV4-3 and TRBJ2-3, with TRBD2 identical over 9 bases. CDR1 is LGHNA, CDR2 YSLEER, per germline. V shed 4 bases and J 1 base; nucleotides not matched to a gene: 0. CDR3 length equals 14 residues. CDR3 loop: CASSRGGGTDTQYF. CDR3 coding DNA: TGCGCCAGCAGCCGCGGGGGGGGCACAGATACGCAGTATTTT.